This T cell receptor (beta chain) appears in the sequencing data of a study of CD8 T cells in Susac syndrome. Study findings and constraints: The study's TCR sequencing and HLA analysis drew on a certain number of individuals. That number was acknowledged as relatively small.

Germline assignment: CDR1 KGHSH and CDR2 LQKENI. The CDR3 totals 10 residues. The V gene lost 8 bases and the J gene lost 3 bases, with 4 bases spanning the gap. Concerning this clonotype itself: Its antigen is undetermined.

Reverse transcription of roughly 0.45 to 1 ug RNA used random hexamers. TCR beta CDR3 was amplified by immunoSEQ multiplex PCR. This amplification extended across 54 Vbeta and 13 Jbeta segments. A single record per CDR3 protein comes from TCRdb applying MiXCR to the immunoSEQ multiplex PCR reads. The data hold roughly 110,000 distinct CDR3 sequences, with around 93% observed a single time. The study sequenced TCR beta in blood CD8+ and CD4+ T cells. Healthy donors served as the controls. They were matched for age and sex. The TCR comes from a human donor in good health. The sample consisted of CD8+ T cells from PBMCs. V gene TRBV18 combines with J gene TRBJ1-1; D unresolved. CDR3 sequence: CASAYTEAFF. The CDR3 region has the DNA TGTGCCAGCGCGTACACTGAAGCTTTCTTT.